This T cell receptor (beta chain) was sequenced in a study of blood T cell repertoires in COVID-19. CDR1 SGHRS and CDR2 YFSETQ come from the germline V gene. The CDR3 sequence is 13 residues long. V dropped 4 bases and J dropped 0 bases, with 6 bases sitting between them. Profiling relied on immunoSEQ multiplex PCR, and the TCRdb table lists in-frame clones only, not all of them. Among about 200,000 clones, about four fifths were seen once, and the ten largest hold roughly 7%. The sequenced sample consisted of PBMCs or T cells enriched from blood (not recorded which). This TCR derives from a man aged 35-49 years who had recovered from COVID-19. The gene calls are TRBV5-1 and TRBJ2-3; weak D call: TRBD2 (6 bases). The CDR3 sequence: CASSRGSTDTQYF. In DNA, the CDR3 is TGCGCCAGCAGCCGGGGGAGCACAGATACGCAGTATTTT.